Presented here are 26 T cell receptor beta chains from one specimen sequenced in a study of PD-1 blockade in classical Hodgkin lymphoma. Relapses following autologous stem cell transplantation were seen in all patients, with brentuximab vedotin exposure varying. Libraries were prepared by immunoSEQ multiplex PCR; TCRdb keeps only in-frame clonotypes and omits some of them. The sample has some 4,000 clones; 66% are singletons. The specimen comprised peripheral blood mononuclear cells (PBMCs), sampled before the second cycle of nivolumab. Every receptor here comes from a human donor with classical Hodgkin lymphoma.

CDR3 residues: CASSQVGASGNTIYF. The DNA of the CDR3 is TGCGCCAGCAGCCAAGTTGGTGCATCTGGAAACACCATATATTTT. This sequence joins TRBV4-1 and TRBJ1-3; D not resolved. This CDR3 has 15 residues. Germline V gives CDR1 MGHRA, CDR2 YSYEKL. V lost 1 base, J lost 1 base, and 8 bases lay in between.

This clone was seen a handful of times. The J gene is TRBJ1-2, the V gene TRBV4-2; 7 bases fit TRBD1. The germline gives CDR1 LGHNA, CDR2 YNFKEQ. The V and J ends lost 0 bases and 3 bases, in that order; junction bases with no gene match: 7. The CDR3 has 16 residues. The CDR3 region has the DNA TGTGCCAGCAGCCAAGATCGGACAGGCCTTTACTATGGCTACACCTTC. It encodes CASSQDRTGLYYGYTF.

A few counts support this clone. The genes are TRBV29-1 and TRBJ1-1, with D perhaps TRBD1 (5 bases). Germline CDR1 SQVTM, CDR2 ANQGSEA. CDR3 size: 13 residues. Between the trimmed V and J ends, which lost 5 bases and 1 base, there was a span of 11 bases. CDR3 sequence reads: CSVLSGRNTEAFF. The CDR3 nucleotides are TGCAGCGTTCTTTCAGGGAGGAACACTGAAGCTTTCTTT. Full variable domain (remainder filled in from reference TRBV29-1 and TRBJ1-1): SAVISQKPSRDICQRGTSLTIQCQVDSQVTMMFWYRQQPGQSLTLIATANQGSEATYESGFVIDKFPISRPNLTFSTLTVSNMSPEDSSIYLCSVLSGRNTEAFFGQGTRLTVV.

This chain uses TRBV20-1 with TRBJ2-7; D uncertain. Trimming took off 0 bases at V and 11 bases at J, with 11 bases between the two ends. Germline assignment: CDR1 DFQATT and CDR2 SNEGSKA (reference sequence). CDR3 size: 11 residues. The CDR3 sequence: CSARETGWKYF. The DNA for the CDR3 is TGCAGTGCTAGAGAGACTGGTTGGAAGTACTTC.

This clone was observed a few times. The CDR3 loop is CAISEGGQGAAYEQYF. CDR3 DNA sequence: TGTGCCATCAGTGAGGGCGGCCAGGGGGCAGCCTACGAGCAGTACTTC. V is TRBV10-3 and J is TRBJ2-7, with 8 nucleotides matching TRBD1. The ends lost 2 bases at V and 2 bases at J; junction bases unmatched: 8. The CDR3 spans 16 residues. CDR1 and CDR2 from the germline V gene are ENHRY and SYGVKD.

Remarks on this clone: One junction end does not reproduce the germline sequence, and a read error may be involved. The genes are TRBV7-7 and TRBJ2-7; 8 positions agree with TRBD2. The CDR3 has 14 amino acids. The germline CDR1 and CDR2 sequences are SSHAT and FNYEAQ (reference sequence). For the CDR3, the DNA is TGTGCTAGCAGCCCCGGTAGCGGGACCTACGAGCAGTACTTC. Translating it yields CASSPGSGTYEQYF.

This clone was detected only a few times. The chain combines TRBV4-2 with TRBJ2-3, with 7 bases lining up with TRBD1. This CDR3 region has 15 residues. V lost 4 bases, J lost 2 bases, and 6 bases stayed unmatched. The V gene's germline CDR1 is LGHNA and CDR2 YNFKEQ. DNA of the CDR3: TGTGCCAGCAGCCGAGGGGACAGTCCCACAGATACGCAGTATTTT. It specifies CASSRGDSPTDTQYF.

The chain employs TRBV7-3 and TRBJ2-1, with 10 bases matching TRBD2. V was clipped by 5 bases and J by 8 bases; unmatched bases: 9. This CDR3 is built from 15 residues. Germline V CDR1 and CDR2: SGHTA, FQGTGA. CDR3 DNA sequence: TGTGCCAGCAGCCCCCAGCGGGAGGGCCTCGATGAGCAGTTCTTC. As protein: CASSPQREGLDEQFF.

The chain combines TRBV19 with TRBJ1-2, with unresolved D. Germline CDR1 and CDR2: LNHDA and SQIVND (reference sequence). This CDR3 spans 17 amino acids. Trimming took off 4 bases at V and 4 bases at J, with 22 bases between the two ends. CDR3 in amino acids: CASSTREGIESIYGYTF. The DNA for the CDR3 is TGTGCCAGTAGTACCCGGGAAGGGATCGAATCTATCTATGGCTACACCTTC.

The chain recombines TRBV10-3 with TRBJ2-7; a possible D gene is TRBD2 (6 bases). V shed 10 bases and J shed 2 bases, with 15 bases lying between them. The CDR3 runs 13 residues. Looked up from germline, CDR1 is ENHRY and CDR2 is SYGVKD. The CDR3 DNA follows: TGTGCCACAAAGGCGCCGGGGGCCTACGAGCAGTACTTC. It translates to CATKAPGAYEQYF.

This clone occurred a few times. The V and J genes are TRBV5-5 and TRBJ2-2, with 7 positions matching TRBD2. Germline lookup yields CDR1 SGHKS and CDR2 YYEKEE (reference sequence). After removal of 4 bases from V and 0 bases from J, the junction contained 6 bases not matched to a gene. The CDR3 extends over 16 amino acids. The CDR3 coding sequence is TGTGCCAGCAGCCCCTGGGGGGGTACGAACACCGGGGAGCTGTTTTTT. Translation: CASSPWGGTNTGELFF.

The V gene is TRBV18, the J gene TRBJ1-4, with D hard to call. The CDR3 contains 15 residues. The V end was cut by 3 bases, the J end by 2 bases, with 10 bases between. The germline gives CDR1 KGHSH, CDR2 LQKENI. This CDR3 is CASSPQQTTNEKLFF. CDR3 DNA sequence: TGTGCCAGCTCACCCCAACAGACCACTAATGAAAAACTGTTTTTT.

V usage is TRBV2 and J usage is TRBJ2-6, with D maybe TRBD1 (6 bases). The V end was cut by 6 bases, the J end by 0 bases, with 15 bases between. CDR3 length equals 17 residues. CDR1 SNHLY and CDR2 FYNNEI come from the germline V gene. CDR3 sequence: CASRGDTTLSGANVLTF. The CDR3 DNA sequence: TGTGCCAGCAGGGGGGACACTACTCTCTCTGGGGCCAACGTCCTGACTTTC.

In its sample, this clone is large. The genes are TRBV5-5 and TRBJ1-6; D is unclear. V lost 5 bases and J lost 10, with 16 bases in between. Germline CDR1 SGHKS, CDR2 YYEKEE (reference sequence). CDR3 length equals 14 residues. The CDR3 DNA follows: TGTGCCAGCAGTCGGACTGCCCTAATATCACCCCTCCACTTT. Protein: CASSRTALISPLHF.

The rearrangement links TRBV9 to TRBJ2-3; the D gene is possibly TRBD2 (5 bases). V was pared by 0 bases and J by 3 bases, with 11 bases between. The CDR3 is 15 amino acids. The germline V gene encodes CDR1 SGDLS and CDR2 YYNGEE. CDR3 sequence (DNA): TGTGCCAGCAGCGTAGGGACTCAGACGACAGATACGCAGTATTTT. This codes for CASSVGTQTTDTQYF.

This clone was counted between two and nine times. The rearrangement links TRBV12-1 to TRBJ2-1; the table's D gene call, TRBD2, was not cross checked with the DNA. TRBV12-1 is recorded as a pseudogene. CDR3 size: 18 residues. The CDR3 coding sequence is TGTGCCAGCAGCCTCTGTCTGAGCGGGAGGAACAATTGCGCTGAGCAGTTCTTC. Amino acids: CASSLCLSGRNNCAEQFF.

The genes are TRBV6-1 and TRBJ1-2, with TRBD1 identical over 7 bases. Germline CDR1 MNHNS, CDR2 SASEGT. V shed 2 bases and J 14 bases; nucleotides not matched to a gene: 5. This CDR3 is built from 11 residues. CDR3 nucleotides: TGTGCCAGCAGTGAATGGGACAGCGGGACCTTC. The encoded protein is CASSEWDSGTF.

The sample holds a few counts of this clone. The chain is built from TRBV7-9 and TRBJ1-6; D unresolved. Germline loops: CDR1 SEHNR, CDR2 FQNEAQ (reference sequence). There are 12 residues in the CDR3. The V gene lost 1 base and the J gene lost 13 bases, with 8 bases spanning the gap. The CDR3 DNA sequence: TGTGCCAGCAGCTTAGGTCGAGTCCCCCTCCACTTT. It is translated as CASSLGRVPLHF.

This clone appeared a few times. The V and J genes are TRBV30 and TRBJ2-7; TRBD1 is a possible D gene (7 bases). The CDR3 is 13 residues long. Germline CDR1 is GTSNPN and CDR2 is SVGIG (reference sequence). V was trimmed by 4 bases and J by 3 bases, leaving 13 bases between them. CDR3 protein: CAWKGAGLYEQYF. CDR3 in DNA: TGTGCCTGGAAGGGGGCGGGACTCTACGAGCAGTACTTC.

This clone was detected only a few times. The chain employs TRBV28 and TRBJ1-4; 10 bases map to TRBD1. The CDR3 has 15 amino acids. Looked up from germline, CDR1 is MDHEN and CDR2 is SYDVKM. Trimming at V came to 5 bases and at J to 7 bases, leaving 7 bases not matched to a gene. In nucleotides, the CDR3 is TGTGCCAGCAGTGCCTGGGGACAGGGGAGTGAAAAACTGTTTTTT. It is translated as CASSAWGQGSEKLFF.

The chain is built from TRBV25-1 and TRBJ1-5, with a possible D match to TRBD1 (5 bases). The CDR3 is 16 amino acids. Trimming removed 3 bases at V and 0 bases at J, with 12 bases between. Germline CDR1 and CDR2: MGHDK and SYGVNS. CDR3 in DNA: TGTGCCAGCAGTGAGGGCGGGGGTTATAGCAATCAGCCCCAGCATTTT. This gives the protein CASSEGGGYSNQPQHF.

There are a few counts of this clone. The CDR3 sequence is CAWSVLGSNQPQHF. CDR3 nucleotide sequence: TGTGCCTGGAGTGTACTGGGTAGCAATCAGCCCCAGCATTTT. The chain links TRBV30 to TRBJ1-5; D is ambiguous. Trimming left V 0 bases short and J 0 bases short, with 6 bases between. The CDR3 is made up of 14 amino acids. Per the germline V gene, CDR1 is GTSNPN and CDR2 is SVGIG (reference sequence).

This rearrangement joins TRBV2 to TRBJ2-5, with D possibly TRBD1 on 6 matching bases. The CDR3 has 17 residues. Looked up from germline, CDR1 is SNHLY and CDR2 is FYNNEI. Trimming cost V 7 bases and J 2 bases, with 23 bases left between them. DNA for the CDR3: TGTGCCAGCACCTTGGGTAGTAGACCCAGGGGACAAGAGACCCAGTACTTC. This encodes CASTLGSRPRGQETQYF.

The chain carries TRBV9 and TRBJ2-3; perhaps D is TRBD1 or TRBD2 (5 bases each). The length of the CDR3 is 16 residues. Trimming took 0 bases from V and 4 from J, leaving 15 bases between them. Germline V gives CDR1 SGDLS, CDR2 YYNGEE. The CDR3 sequence is CASSVVPGASSDTQYF. The CDR3 DNA sequence: TGTGCCAGCAGCGTAGTCCCCGGGGCTAGCTCAGATACGCAGTATTTT.

This clone was counted a few times. The chain links TRBV28 to TRBJ2-1, with D hard to call. The CDR3 extends over 14 amino acids. The germline V gene has CDR1 MDHEN and CDR2 SYDVKM. The ends were cut back, 4 bases at V and 0 bases at J, with 7 bases in the middle. In DNA, the CDR3 is TGTGCCAGCAGTTGGGCCGGCTCCTACAATGAGCAGTTCTTC. Encoded protein: CASSWAGSYNEQFF.

The V call is TRBV2, the J call TRBJ2-7, with D unclear. Trimming took 8 bases from V and 1 from J, leaving 9 bases between them. The CDR3 spans 12 residues. Looked up from germline, CDR1 is SNHLY and CDR2 is FYNNEI. The CDR3 sequence is CASGFSSYEQYF. As DNA, the CDR3 is TGTGCCAGCGGGTTCTCTTCCTACGAGCAGTACTTC. Complete variable domain (other parts from reference TRBV2 and TRBJ2-7): EPEVTQTPSHQVTQMGQEVILRCVPISNHLYFYWYRQILGQKVEFLVSFYNNEISEKSEIFDDQFSVERPDGSNFTLKIRSTKLEDSAMYFCASGFSSYEQYFGPGTRLTVT.